This paragraph covers one TCR beta chain sequence. The antigen is unknown. This record belongs to a study of cytomegalovirus exposure and HLA in healthy donors. Both 60 Vbeta primers and 13 Jbeta primers went into the PCR. Assay: immunoSEQ multiplex PCR; the TCRdb copy retains only in-frame clones and omits some. Of over 200,000 clones in the sample, roughly 84% were seen once. General study results and limits: Rare TCR sequences predominated, though certain public TCRs were found in many donors. The productive fraction for most TCR beta V segments was about 87% or about 30% in an earlier analysis.

The junction had 5 bases not matched to a gene; V was cut back by 2 bases and J by 5 bases. The germline CDR1 and CDR2 sequences are SEHNR and FQNEAQ (reference sequence). The CDR3 runs to 15 residues. This clonotype originated in a human donor in good health. V usage is TRBV7-9 and J usage is TRBJ2-3; TRBD2 matches at 9 bases. Source material: PBMCs. In nucleotides, the CDR3 is TGTGCCAGCAGCTTACGCGGGAGGGCCGTAGATACGCAGTATTTT. Its translation: CASSLRGRAVDTQYF.